This T cell receptor beta chain comes out of a study of T cell repertoires in cytomegalovirus infection. Regarding this clonotype: Its target is unknown.

TCRdb ran MiXCR on the reads and lists one entry per CDR3 protein. Among about 890,000 distinct CDR3 sequences, approximately 31% were seen once, and the ten largest hold over 13%. Germline-derived CDR1 and CDR2 are MNHEY and SMNVEV (reference sequence). V was pared by 2 bases and J by 0 bases, with 16 bases between. The CDR3 sequence is 17 residues long. This sample comprised cultured CD8+ T cells from PBMCs, obtained from culture after CMV antigen stimulation. This chain links TRBV27 with TRBJ1-1; maybe TRBD1 (5 bases). This TCR was recovered from a human donor in good health (CMV status not recorded). Some clones in this sample may be carry-over from other donors' samples. The DNA of the CDR3 is TGTGCCAGCAGTTTACAGGGCCGGCGGACTGTGAACACTGAAGCTTTCTTT. Translated: CASSLQGRRTVNTEAFF.